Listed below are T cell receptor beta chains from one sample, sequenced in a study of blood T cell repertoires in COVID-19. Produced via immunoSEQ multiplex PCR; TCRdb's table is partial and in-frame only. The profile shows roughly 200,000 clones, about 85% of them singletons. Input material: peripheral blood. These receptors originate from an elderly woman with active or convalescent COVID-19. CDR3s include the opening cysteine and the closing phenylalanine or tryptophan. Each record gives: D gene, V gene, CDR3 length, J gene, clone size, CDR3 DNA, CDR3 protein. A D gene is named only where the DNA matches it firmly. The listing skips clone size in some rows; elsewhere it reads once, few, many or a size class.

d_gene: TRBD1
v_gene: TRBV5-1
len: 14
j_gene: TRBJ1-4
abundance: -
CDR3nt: TGCGCCAGCAGCCCCGGGACAGGGGACGAAAAACTGTTTTTT
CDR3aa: CASSPGTGDEKLFF

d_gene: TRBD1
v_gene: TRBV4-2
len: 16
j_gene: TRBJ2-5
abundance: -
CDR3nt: TGTGCCAGCAGCCTTTCATCCGGGACAGGGGAAGAGACCCAGTACTTC
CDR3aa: CASSLSSGTGEETQYF

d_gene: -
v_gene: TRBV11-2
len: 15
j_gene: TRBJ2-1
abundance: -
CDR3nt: TGTGCCAGCAGCTTAGTTGAGCGGTCGCTCCAGGAGCAGTTCTTC
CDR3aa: CASSLVERSLQEQFF

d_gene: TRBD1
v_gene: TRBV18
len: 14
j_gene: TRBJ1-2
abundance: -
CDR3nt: TGTGCCAGCTCACCAATGACAGGGGGCGATGGCTACACCTTC
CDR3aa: CASSPMTGGDGYTF

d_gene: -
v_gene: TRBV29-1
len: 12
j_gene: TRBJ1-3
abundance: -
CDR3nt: TGCAGCGTTGGCAGCTCTGGAAACACCATATATTTT
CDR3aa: CSVGSSGNTIYF

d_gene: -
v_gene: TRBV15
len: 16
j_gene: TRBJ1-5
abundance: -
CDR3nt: TGTGCCACCAGCAGCTACTTTGGGGAGGGCTATCAGCCCCAGCATTTT
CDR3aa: CATSSYFGEGYQPQHF

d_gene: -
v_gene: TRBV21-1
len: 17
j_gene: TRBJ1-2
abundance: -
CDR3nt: TGTGCCAGCAGCAAACGTCCCGGGACAGGGACGGACTATGGCTACACCTTC
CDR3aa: CASSKRPGTGTDYGYTF

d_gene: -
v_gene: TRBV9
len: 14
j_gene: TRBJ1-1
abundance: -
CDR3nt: TGTGCCAGCAGCGTAGGGGGGCTGGAGACTGAAGCTTTCTTT
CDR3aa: CASSVGGLETEAFF

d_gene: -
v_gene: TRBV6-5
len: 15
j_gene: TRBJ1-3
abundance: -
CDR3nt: TGTGCCAGCATTGTTAACGGTTACTCTGGAAACACCATATATTTT
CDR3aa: CASIVNGYSGNTIYF

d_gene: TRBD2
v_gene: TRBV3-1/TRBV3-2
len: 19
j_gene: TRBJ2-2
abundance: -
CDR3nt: TGTGCCAGCAGCCAAGGCCGAACTAGCGGGAGTTGGTCCGCCGGGGAGCTGTTTTTT
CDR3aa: CASSQGRTSGSWSAGELFF

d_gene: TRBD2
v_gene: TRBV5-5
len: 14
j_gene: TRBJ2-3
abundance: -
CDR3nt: TGTGCCAGCAGTAGCGGGAGTCCCCCAGATACGCAGTATTTT
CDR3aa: CASSSGSPPDTQYF

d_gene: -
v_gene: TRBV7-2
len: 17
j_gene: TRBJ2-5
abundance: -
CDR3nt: TGTGCCAGCAGCTTAGGCCGAGTCGGCGGAGACCAAGAGACCCAGTACTTC
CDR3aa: CASSLGRVGGDQETQYF

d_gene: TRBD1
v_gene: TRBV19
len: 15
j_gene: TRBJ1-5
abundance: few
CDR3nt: TGTGCCAGTAGGGGACAGGGCTATAGCAATCAGCCCCAGCATTTT
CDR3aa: CASRGQGYSNQPQHF

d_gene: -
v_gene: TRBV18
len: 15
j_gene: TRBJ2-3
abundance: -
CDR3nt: TGTGCCAGCTCCCCGACATCGGCGGGTCCAGATACGCAGTATTTT
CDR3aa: CASSPTSAGPDTQYF

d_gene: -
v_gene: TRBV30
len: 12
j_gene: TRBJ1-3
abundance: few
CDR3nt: TGTGCCTGGAGGGCCCCAGTAAACACCATATATTTT
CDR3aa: CAWRAPVNTIYF

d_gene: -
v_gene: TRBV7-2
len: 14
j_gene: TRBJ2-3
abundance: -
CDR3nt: TGTGCCAGCAGCTTAATGGCAGACTTAGATACGCAGTATTTT
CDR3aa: CASSLMADLDTQYF

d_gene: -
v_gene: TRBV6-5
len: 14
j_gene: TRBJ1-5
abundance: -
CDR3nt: TGTGCCTTAGTGAGGGAGGGCGGGAATCAGCCCCAGCATTTT
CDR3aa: CALVREGGNQPQHF

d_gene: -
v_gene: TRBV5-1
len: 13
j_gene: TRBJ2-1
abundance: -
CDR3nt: TGCGCCAGCAGGCGGGGGCCTAACAATGAGCAGTTCTTC
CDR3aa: CASRRGPNNEQFF

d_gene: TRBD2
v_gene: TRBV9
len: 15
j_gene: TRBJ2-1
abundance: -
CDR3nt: TGTGCCAGCAGCGTAGGGACTAGCGGCAACAATGAGCAGTTCTTC
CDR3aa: CASSVGTSGNNEQFF

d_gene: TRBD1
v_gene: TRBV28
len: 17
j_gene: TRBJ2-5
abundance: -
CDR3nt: TGTGCCAGCAGTTCCCCAGGGACAGGGCCATTACAAGAGACCCAGTACTTC
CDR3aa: CASSSPGTGPLQETQYF

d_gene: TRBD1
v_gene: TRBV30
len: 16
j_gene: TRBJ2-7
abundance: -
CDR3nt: TGTGCCTGGAGTTCCTACGGGACAGGGAGCTCCTACGAGCAGTACTTC
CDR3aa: CAWSSYGTGSSYEQYF

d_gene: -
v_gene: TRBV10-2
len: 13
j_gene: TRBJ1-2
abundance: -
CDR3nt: TGCGCCAGCAGCCCACAGGGAAACTATGGCTACACCTTC
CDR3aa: CASSPQGNYGYTF

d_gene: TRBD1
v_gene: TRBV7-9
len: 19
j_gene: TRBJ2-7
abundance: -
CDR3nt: TGTGCCAGCAGCTTTCCACCTACCGGGACAGGGTTTAAGGCCTTCGAGCAGTACTTC
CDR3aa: CASSFPPTGTGFKAFEQYF

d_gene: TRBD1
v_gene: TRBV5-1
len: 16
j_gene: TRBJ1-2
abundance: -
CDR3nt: TGCGCCAGCAGCTTCCCCTGGGACAGGGGAGGCTATGGCTACACCTTC
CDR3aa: CASSFPWDRGGYGYTF

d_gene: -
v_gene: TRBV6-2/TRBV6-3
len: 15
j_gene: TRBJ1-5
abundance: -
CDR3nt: TGTGCCAGCAGTTACGAGGGTAATAGCAATCAGCCCCAGCATTTT
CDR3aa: CASSYEGNSNQPQHF

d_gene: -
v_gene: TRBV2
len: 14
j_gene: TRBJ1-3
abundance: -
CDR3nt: TGTGCCAGCAGGACGGACAGCTCTGGAAACACCATATATTTT
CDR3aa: CASRTDSSGNTIYF

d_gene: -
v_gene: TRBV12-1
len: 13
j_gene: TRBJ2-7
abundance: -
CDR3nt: TGTGCCAGCAGCTTTGCGCAGGGGCTCGAGCAGTACTTC
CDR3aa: CASSFAQGLEQYF

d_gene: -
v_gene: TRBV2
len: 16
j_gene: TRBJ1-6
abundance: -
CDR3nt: TGTGCCAGCACGATTCCGGGGGATAGTTATAATTCACCCCTCCACTTT
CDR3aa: CASTIPGDSYNSPLHF

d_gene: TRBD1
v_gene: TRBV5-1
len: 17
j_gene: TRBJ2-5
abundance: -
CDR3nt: TGCGCCAGCAGACTGAGACAGGGGGCCGGATACGGGGAGACCCAGTACTTC
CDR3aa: CASRLRQGAGYGETQYF

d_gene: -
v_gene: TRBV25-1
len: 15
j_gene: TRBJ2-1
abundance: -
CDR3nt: TGTGCCAGCAGTGACCAGGACTTTTCCTACAATGAGCAGTTCTTC
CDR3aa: CASSDQDFSYNEQFF

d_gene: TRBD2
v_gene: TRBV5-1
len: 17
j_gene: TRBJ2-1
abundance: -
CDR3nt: TGCGCCAGCAGCTTGGCCATTCTCGGGGGGGCCGGGAATGAGCAGTTCTTC
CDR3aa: CASSLAILGGAGNEQFF

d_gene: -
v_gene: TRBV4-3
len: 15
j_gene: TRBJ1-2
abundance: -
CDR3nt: TGCGCCAGCAGCCAAGAGAACCACCGAGGCTATGGCTACACCTTC
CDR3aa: CASSQENHRGYGYTF

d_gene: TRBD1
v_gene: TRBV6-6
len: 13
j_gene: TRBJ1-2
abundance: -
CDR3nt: TGTGCCAGCAGCCCCGACAGGGGACGCGGCTACACCTTC
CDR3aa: CASSPDRGRGYTF

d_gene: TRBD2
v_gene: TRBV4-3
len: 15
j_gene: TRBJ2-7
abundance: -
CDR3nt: TGCGCCAGCAGCCAAGGGGCGGGAGGTGCCTACGAGCAGTACTTC
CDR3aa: CASSQGAGGAYEQYF

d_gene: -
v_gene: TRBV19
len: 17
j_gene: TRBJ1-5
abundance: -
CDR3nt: TGTGCCAGTAGTATAGGATGGGCAGGGTCATACAATCAGCCCCAGCATTTT
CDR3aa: CASSIGWAGSYNQPQHF

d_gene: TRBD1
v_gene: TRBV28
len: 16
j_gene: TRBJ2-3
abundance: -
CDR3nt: TGTGCCAGCAGTTTCCAGACAGGGGGAAACACAGATACGCAGTATTTT
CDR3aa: CASSFQTGGNTDTQYF

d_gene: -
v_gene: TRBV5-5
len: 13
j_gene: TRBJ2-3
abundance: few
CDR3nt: TGTGCCAGCAGCTTGTGGGGGCCAGATACGCAGTATTTT
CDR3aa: CASSLWGPDTQYF

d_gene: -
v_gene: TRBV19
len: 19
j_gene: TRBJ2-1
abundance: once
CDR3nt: TGTGCCAGTAGTATAGATCGGGTCTATGGTGGCGGGGGCGTCGATGAGCAGTTCTTC
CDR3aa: CASSIDRVYGGGGVDEQFF

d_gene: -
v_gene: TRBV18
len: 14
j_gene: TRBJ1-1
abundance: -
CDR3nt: TGTGCCAGCTCACAGAATTGGGGCCGAACTGAAGCTTTCTTT
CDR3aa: CASSQNWGRTEAFF

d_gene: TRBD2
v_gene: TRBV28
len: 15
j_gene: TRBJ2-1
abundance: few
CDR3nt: TGTGCCAGCAGTACGAAGCGGGGGGGTTACAATGAGCAGTTCTTC
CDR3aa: CASSTKRGGYNEQFF